Listed below are T cell receptor beta chains from one sample, sequenced in a study of T-cell reconstitution after alpha-beta-depleted transplantation in children. TCRdb redid the calling of the PCR reads with MiXCR, one entry per CDR3 protein. The sample records 500,000 to 600,000 distinct CDR3 sequences, less than 35% being singletons. Source: PBMCs from the stem cell graft donor, taken from the stem cell graft. The receptors here all came from a human donor who donated a stem cell graft to a child with aplastic anemia. The CDR3 runs from the conserved cysteine through the conserved F or W. The D gene is left open where the match is weak. Clone size is stated in some rows and not others, as once, few, many or a class when expanded.

j_call v_call d_call clone_size cdr3_nt cdr3_aa
TRBJ1-2 TRBV20-1 . . TGCAGTGCTAGGAAACAGGAGGTTGGCTATGGCTACACCTTC CSARKQEVGYGYTF
TRBJ1-1 TRBV28 . few TGTGCCAGCAGTTCCCCCTTTAGGGGCGGAAACACTGAAGCTTTCTTT CASSSPFRGGNTEAFF
TRBJ1-1 TRBV11-3 . few TGTGCCAGCAGCTCGGACGGACCTAACACTGAAGCTTTCTTT CASSSDGPNTEAFF
TRBJ2-5 TRBV6-5 TRBD1 few TGTGCCAGCAGTTGGGGGACAGCCCAAGAGACCCAGTACTTC CASSWGTAQETQYF
TRBJ2-3 TRBV5-1 . . TGCGCCAGCAGCTTAGCGGGCCCCAACGCAGATACGCAGTATTTT CASSLAGPNADTQYF
TRBJ2-2 TRBV5-1 TRBD2 . TGCGCCAGCAGCCGCCGGGGGGACGGGGAGCTGTTTTTT CASSRRGDGELFF
TRBJ2-3 TRBV11-2 . . TGTGCCAGCAGCTCCTTATCCCTGACCATCACAGATACGCAGTATTTT CASSSLSLTITDTQYF
TRBJ2-5 TRBV11-2 TRBD2 . TGTGCCAGCAGCTTAGACCGACTAGCGGGAGAAGAGACCCAGTACTTC CASSLDRLAGEETQYF
TRBJ2-5 TRBV20-1 TRBD2 . TGCAGTGCTAGAGGGCTAGCGGGAAAGACCCAGTACTTC CSARGLAGKTQYF
TRBJ1-2 TRBV27 . . TGTGCCAGCAGTTCCACAGGGATGCATGGCTACACCTTC CASSSTGMHGYTF
TRBJ1-5 TRBV11-2 TRBD1 many TGTGCCAGCAGCTTAGAGCCGGGACAGGGGAATCAGCCCCAGCATTTT CASSLEPGQGNQPQHF
TRBJ1-1 TRBV20-1 TRBD1 few TGCAGTGCTGTCTCAGGGGGCGTCGGCACTGAAGCTTTCTTT CSAVSGGVGTEAFF
TRBJ2-1 TRBV29-1 . . TGCAGCTTAACCGGGACGGTCGGCAATGAGCAGTTCTTC CSLTGTVGNEQFF
TRBJ1-2 TRBV30 . . TGTGCCTGGAGTCTTCCGGATGGCTACACCTTC CAWSLPDGYTF
TRBJ1-2 TRBV27 TRBD1 . TGTGCCAGCAGTTTATCGGCAGGGGGCTGGGCCTATGGCTACACCTTC CASSLSAGGWAYGYTF
TRBJ1-1 TRBV7-2 . . TGTGCCAGCAGCGCAAACAGTAAGGATGCTTTCTTT CASSANSKDAFF
TRBJ1-5 TRBV18 . . TGTGCCAGCTCACAATGGGGTGGCAATCAGCCCCAGCATTTT CASSQWGGNQPQHF
TRBJ2-7 TRBV27 . few TGTGCCAGCAGTTGGGCGACTCTGGGTTACGAGCAGTACTTC CASSWATLGYEQYF
TRBJ2-1 TRBV7-8 . few TGTGCCAGCAGCCCGACCCTTACGAGCTACAATGAGCAGTTCTTC CASSPTLTSYNEQFF
TRBJ1-1 TRBV19 . . TGTGCCAGTAGTATTGGAGGGGGGAACACTGAAGCTTTCTTT CASSIGGGNTEAFF
TRBJ2-2 TRBV27 . . TGTGCAACGACAGAGTTGGGGTCCGGGGAGCTGTTTTTT CATTELGSGELFF
TRBJ1-1 TRBV20-1 . . TGCAGTGCTAGGGAGCAGTACACTGAAGCTTTCTTT CSAREQYTEAFF
TRBJ2-5 TRBV15 TRBD2 once TGTGCCACCAGCAGAGGCGGACTAGCGGGAATGGAGACCCAGTACTTC CATSRGGLAGMETQYF
TRBJ2-5 TRBV7-2 . . TGTGCCAGCAGCTTAGTGGAAGAGACCCAGTACTTC CASSLVEETQYF
TRBJ2-2 TRBV6-4 . . TGTGCCAGCAGTGAATCAGTTTCCGGGGAGCTGTTTTTT CASSESVSGELFF
TRBJ1-2 TRBV7-9 . few TGTGCCAGCAGGAGAACTTCAGGGGTTGATGGCTACACCTTC CASRRTSGVDGYTF
TRBJ2-4 TRBV10-3 . few TGTGCCATCAGTAATCAACAGTTTGAAAACATTCAGTACTTC CAISNQQFENIQYF
TRBJ2-1 TRBV6-1 . few TGTGCCAGCAGTGGGGTGGGTGAGCAGTTCTTC CASSGVGEQFF
TRBJ2-1 TRBV24-1 TRBD1 few TGTGCCACCAGTGAGCCCCGGACAGGGCCAACCTACAATGAGCAGTTCTTC CATSEPRTGPTYNEQFF
TRBJ2-5 TRBV29-1 . . TGCAGCGTTAGTCGCGGGAAAAAGACCCAGTACTTC CSVSRGKKTQYF
TRBJ2-5 TRBV5-1 TRBD2 . TGCGCCAGCAGCTTGGTGTTCCTAGCGGAAAAACAAGAGACCCAGTACTTC CASSLVFLAEKQETQYF
TRBJ2-3 TRBV7-8 . . TGTGCCAGCAGCTTTGAGGATCTCACAGATACGCAGTATTTT CASSFEDLTDTQYF
TRBJ2-1 TRBV29-1 . . TGCAGCACCATCCGACCCCCATGGGGGCGGTTCTTC CSTIRPPWGRFF
TRBJ2-3 TRBV7-9 . . TGTGCCAGCAGCCAGACAGGACCGTACCGCACAGATACGCAGTATTTT CASSQTGPYRTDTQYF
TRBJ1-2 TRBV25-1 TRBD1 few TGTGCCAGCAGTGAGCGACAGGGGGCGCGAGGCTACACCTTC CASSERQGARGYTF
TRBJ2-1 TRBV6-4 . few TGTGCCAGCAGTGAGGGGAGTAACAATGAGCAGTTCTTC CASSEGSNNEQFF
TRBJ1-5 TRBV2 TRBD1 . TGTGCCAGCAACCGACAGGGGGCGAGCAATCAGCCCCAGCATTTT CASNRQGASNQPQHF
TRBJ1-3 TRBV27 . . TGTGCCAGCAGTTTACTCGGGAACTCTGGAAACACCATATATTTT CASSLLGNSGNTIYF
TRBJ1-4 TRBV10-3 TRBD1 few TGTGCCATCAGTGGGACAGGGGCTGAAAAACTGTTTTTT CAISGTGAEKLFF